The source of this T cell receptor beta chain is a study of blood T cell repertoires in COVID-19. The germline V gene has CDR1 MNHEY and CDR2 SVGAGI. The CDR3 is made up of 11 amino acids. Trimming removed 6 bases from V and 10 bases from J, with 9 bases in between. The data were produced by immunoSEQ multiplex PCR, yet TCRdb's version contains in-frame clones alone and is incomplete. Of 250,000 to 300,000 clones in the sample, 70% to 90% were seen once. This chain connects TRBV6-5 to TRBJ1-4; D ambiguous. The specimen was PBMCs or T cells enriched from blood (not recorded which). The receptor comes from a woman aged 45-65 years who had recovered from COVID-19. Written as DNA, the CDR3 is TGTGCCAGCAGCGGTGATGGAAAACTGTTTTTT. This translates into CASSGDGKLFF.